This TCR beta chain appears in the sequencing data of a study of memory CD4+ T cells and cytomegalovirus serostatus (dated by TCRdb to between 2018 and 2021). About the study as a whole: The roughly 33 healthy Belgian adults in the cohort included 9 who were CMV seropositive and approximately 25 who were CMV seronegative. The study sequenced CD4+ memory TCRbeta repertoires of a Belgian cohort with known cytomegalovirus serostatus to replicate a published TCR-based CMV serostatus classifier.

Overall study outcomes, separate from this receptor: For predicting CMV serostatus, the median bootstrapped AUC was approximately 0.95 using the original framework and about 0.9 using a US-trained random forest. Only CD4+CD45RO+ memory cells were sequenced, unlike the original study, which covered naive and memory CD4+ and CD8+ populations. The results were interpreted as suggesting that the CMV-associated TCR signature is largely present in the CD4+ memory repertoire. Of over 150 previously reported CMV-associated TCRbeta sequences, approximately 70 appeared in the CD4+ memory repertoires, each in one to five individuals. On the Belgian cohort, the classifier based on the original framework reached a median bootstrapped AUC of nearly 0.97, with a 95% CI of 0.76-1.00.

A FACSAria II was used to sort memory CD4+ T cells, defined as single viable CD3+CD4+CD8-CD45RO+ cells. To determine CMV serostatus, a Roche Elecsys assay was used that detects serum IgG against CMV pp150, pp28, p38 and p52. After thawing, total CD4+ T cells were enriched by positive selection with CD4 magnetic microbeads. The samples came from a different study that was designed specifically to examine the CD4+ T cell memory repertoire. Following standard operating procedures, peripheral blood mononuclear cells were isolated and cryopreserved, while serum was kept at -80 degrees C. The staining relied on CD3-PerCP (BW264/56), CD4-APC (RPA-T4), CD45RO-PE (UCHT1) and CD8-Pacific Orange (3B5) antibodies, and Sytox blue was used to exclude non-viable cells. Concerning this clone itself: The target of this receptor is not known. No base quality information exists; no much larger clone differs at one position.

The CDR3 contains 15 residues, cysteine and phenylalanine counted. Only the CDR3 part of the read is kept: 45 bases, read in frame from the first base. Compared with germline, V lacks 6 bases and J lacks 0 bases; bases without a gene match: 5. The CDR1 and CDR2 encoded by the germline V gene are SGHVS and FQNEAQ. The Quick-DNA Microprep Kit was used to extract genomic DNA from the sorted cells. TCRbeta DNA was amplified with the immunoSEQ hsTCRbeta kit following the manufacturer's protocol. An Illumina MiSeq instrument was used to sequence the TCRbeta libraries. As for how the authors treated the data: Removing out-of-frame sequences left 2,204,828 distinct TCRbeta sequences, an average of about 73,000 per individual. Two values were used to score each individual: the count of some 150 previously reported CMV-associated TCRbeta sequences and the total count of productive distinct TCRbeta sequences. A beta-binomial model was reimplemented in Python, and scikit-learn random forests with default parameters were trained on US cohort data. Classifier performance on the Belgian cohort was summarized as median AUC with percentile confidence intervals calculated over 10,000 bootstrap iterations. Entries here come from immuneACCESS through TCRdb and include only in-frame sequences with V and J called. Some clones fail to appear in such tables; in the studies checked, an unresolved V gene covers under half of the shortfall, and the cause of the remainder is unknown. V and J calls plus clone size are reproduced from that table; the DNA served to infer D and trimming. This sample comprises 55,000 to 65,000 clones, about 81% of them detected only once. Roughly 1% of the sample lies in the top ten.

The sequence was collected from an adult in good health and CMV-seronegative. In this chain, TRBV7-8 is recombined with TRBJ2-7, with 10 middle bases fitting TRBD2. Material: memory CD4+ T cells from blood. The DNA is as follows: TGTGCCAGCAGTGGACTAGCGGTGAGCTCCTACGAGCAGTACTTC. This yields the protein CASSGLAVSSYEQYF.